The clone carrying this T cell receptor (beta chain) is a singleton in its sample. The antigen is unknown. Primers for the PCR totalled 60 Vbeta and 13 Jbeta. TCRdb keeps only in-frame clones here, not all; method: immunoSEQ multiplex PCR. The sample yields about 180,000 clones, about 69% seen once. This record belongs to a study of cytomegalovirus exposure and HLA in healthy donors. General study results and limits: Segments of the TCR beta V type were, in most cases, productive about 87% or about 30% of the time in an earlier analysis. As immune exposure information, only CMV serostatus was available. The listing of 150 to 200 TCR beta chains classed them as cytomegalovirus-associated. Published work reported that the classifier diagnosed cytomegalovirus status with high specificity and sensitivity.

The CDR3 extends over 16 amino acids. Losses at the gene ends were 6 bases for V and 7 bases for J; bases not matched to a gene: 15. Germline lookup yields CDR1 GTSNPN and CDR2 SVGIG (reference sequence). The receptor was isolated from a male donor in good health and CMV-seronegative. Sequencing used PBMCs. The genes are TRBV30 and TRBJ1-6, with 7 bases aligning to TRBD1. CDR3 protein: CACRDSYNTPNSPLHF. CDR3 sequence (DNA): TGTGCCTGTCGGGACAGTTACAACACCCCGAATTCACCCCTCCACTTT.